This T cell receptor (beta chain) originates from a study of blood T cell repertoires in COVID-19. In the study overall: Donors in the United States, Italy and Spain gave samples during acute or convalescent COVID-19. T cells, B-cell-depleted T cells, or PBMCs supplied cDNA or gDNA.

Researchers sorted participants into cohorts using their self-reported clinical history. A word on this clone: The sample has other DNA sequences that encode this CDR3 too.

Per the original methods: Estimation of nucleated cell counts was performed using reference gene primer amplification. TCRdb's table, derived via immunoSEQ multiplex PCR, lists solely in-frame clones and lacks some. V and J calls and clone size are given by that table; D and trimming were obtained from the DNA. The data hold about 270,000 clones, with 75% to 90% observed a single time. With 2 bases removed from V and 3 bases from J, the gap between germline ends came to 7 bases. CDR1 and CDR2 from the germline V gene are KGHSH and LQKENI. The length of the CDR3 is 14 residues. The V gene is TRBV18, the J gene TRBJ1-4; D not resolved. This TCR derives from a young woman who had recovered from COVID-19. Material for sequencing was PBMCs or T cells enriched from blood (not recorded which). The CDR3 region is CASSPGAANEKLFF. The CDR3 coding sequence is TGTGCCAGCTCACCAGGTGCGGCTAATGAAAAACTGTTTTTT.